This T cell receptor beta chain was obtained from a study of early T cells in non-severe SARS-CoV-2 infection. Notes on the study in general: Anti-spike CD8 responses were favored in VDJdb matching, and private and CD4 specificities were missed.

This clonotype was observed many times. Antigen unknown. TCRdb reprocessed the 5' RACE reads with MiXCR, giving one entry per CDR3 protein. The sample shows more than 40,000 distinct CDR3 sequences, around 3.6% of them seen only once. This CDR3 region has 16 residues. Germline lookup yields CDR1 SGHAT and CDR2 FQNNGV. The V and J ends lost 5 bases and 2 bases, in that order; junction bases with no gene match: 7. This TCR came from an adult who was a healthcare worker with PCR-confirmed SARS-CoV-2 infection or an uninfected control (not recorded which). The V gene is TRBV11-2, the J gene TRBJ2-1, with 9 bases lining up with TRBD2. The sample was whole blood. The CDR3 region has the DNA TGTGCCAGCAGCCCCGACGGGACTAGCCCCTACAATGAGCAGTTCTTC. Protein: CASSPDGTSPYNEQFF.